This TCR beta chain stems from a study of blood T cells in healthy people across ages. Study-wide context: Capture by template switching was about one barcoded beta molecule per two T cells.

A second PCR of roughly 7 to 11 cycles used a sample-barcoded 5' primer and a J-beta primer mix. Every sample produced at least 3 million CDR3-containing paired-end reads. MiXCR, applied by TCRdb to the 5' RACE reads, yields one record per CDR3 protein. The sample carries 550,000 to 750,000 distinct CDR3 sequences, roughly 21% recorded once. Note on this clonotype: Its antigen is undetermined.

The CDR3 spans 16 residues. The V gene lost 4 bases and the J gene lost 0 bases, with 12 bases spanning the gap. The V gene's germline CDR1 is MDHEN and CDR2 SYDVKM. Study-wide results and limits: It was not possible, with unsorted PBMCs, to conclusively compare naive and antigen-experienced cells. Percentage of naive T cells showed a strong correlation with TCR beta diversity.

Sequenced input: blood. The sequence was obtained from a man aged 70-80 years in good health. This rearrangement joins TRBV28 to TRBJ2-2; no definite D call. CDR3 DNA: TGTGCCAGCAGTTCCCCTTACGGGTCGAACACCGGGGAGCTGTTTTTT. This codes for CASSSPYGSNTGELFF.